A selection of T cell receptor beta chains follows, all from one sample in a study of T-cell reconstitution after alpha-beta-depleted transplantation in children. Using its own MiXCR run on the PCR reads, TCRdb lists one record per CDR3 protein. Counted here are around 370,000 distinct CDR3 sequences, over 9% occurring once; the ten biggest clones make up around 2.4%. Sequenced here: PBMCs from the stem cell graft donor, sampled from the stem cell graft. These receptors were obtained from a human donor who donated a stem cell graft to a child with acute lymphoblastic leukemia. Both conserved end residues are part of each CDR3. Fields, in order: D gene, V gene, J gene, CDR3 length, clone size, CDR3 DNA, CDR3 protein. D genes are given only for firm matches. A clone size is listed for some rows: how often the clone was seen (once, few, many), or a class if it is expanded.

>-|TRBV12-3/TRBV12-4|TRBJ2-7|15|few
TGTGCCAGCAGCCCGATAGGGACGGGCTCCTACGAGCAGTACTTC
CASSPIGTGSYEQYF
>-|TRBV5-6|TRBJ2-1|17|-
TGTGCCAGCAGCTTGGTTCGAGCGGGCGAAATTTACAATGAGCAGTTCTTC
CASSLVRAGEIYNEQFF
>TRBD2|TRBV7-9|TRBJ2-3|15|-
TGTGCCAGCAGCTTTCTAGCGGGGGCCACAGATACGCAGTATTTT
CASSFLAGATDTQYF
>TRBD2|TRBV7-9|TRBJ2-1|17|few
TGTGCCAGCAGCTTGCTCAGCGGGAGTACCCCCTACAATGAGCAGTTCTTC
CASSLLSGSTPYNEQFF
>-|TRBV29-1|TRBJ2-2|13|few
TGCAGCGTACGTCAGGGTTCGACCGGGGAGCTGTTTTTT
CSVRQGSTGELFF
>TRBD1|TRBV29-1|TRBJ2-3|16|-
TGCAGCGTTCTTGTTCTGGACAGGGGATTTGCGGATACGCAGTATTTT
CSVLVLDRGFADTQYF
>-|TRBV7-2|TRBJ2-3|16|many
TGTGCCAGCAGCCCCCACAGGGTCGGGAACACAGATACGCAGTATTTT
CASSPHRVGNTDTQYF
>-|TRBV4-3|TRBJ2-7|17|-
TGCGCCAGCAGCCAGCACCGGCTTATCTCACCATCGTACGAGCAGTACTTC
CASSQHRLISPSYEQYF
>-|TRBV5-5|TRBJ2-1|11|many
TGTGCCAGCAGCTTCACGAATGAGCAGTTCTTC
CASSFTNEQFF
>TRBD2|TRBV20-1|TRBJ2-3|20|-
TGCAGTGCTAGACCTCCGAACGTGAGGACTAGTGGGATCATCACAGATACGCAGTATTTT
CSARPPNVRTSGIITDTQYF
>-|TRBV10-3|TRBJ2-3|12|many
TGTGCCATCAGCCGGGACCCTGGTACGCAGTATTTT
CAISRDPGTQYF
>-|TRBV15|TRBJ2-1|17|-
TGTGCCACCAGCAGGTCCCACAGGAGGTATGCGGACGATGAGCAGTTCTTC
CATSRSHRRYADDEQFF
>TRBD1|TRBV7-6|TRBJ1-3|16|many
TGTGCCAGCAGCTTTGACAGGGCATCGTCTGGAAACACCATATATTTT
CASSFDRASSGNTIYF
>-|TRBV18|TRBJ2-2|15|-
TGTGCCAGCGCCGAGCAGGGGCAGAACACCGGGGAGCTGTTTTTT
CASAEQGQNTGELFF
>-|TRBV12-3/TRBV12-4|TRBJ1-1|15|many
TGTGCCAGCAGTTTGGGGACGCTATGGAACACTGAAGCTTTCTTT
CASSLGTLWNTEAFF
>TRBD1|TRBV28|TRBJ1-5|16|many
TGTGCCAGCAGTTTACGGGGACAGGGGGTCTATCAGCCCCAGCATTTT
CASSLRGQGVYQPQHF
>TRBD1|TRBV28|TRBJ1-3|15|many
TGTGCCAGCAGTCCACCGACAGGGACTGGAAACACCATATATTTT
CASSPPTGTGNTIYF
>TRBD2|TRBV7-2|TRBJ2-7|16|-
TGTGCCAGCAGCCCCTTTAGCGGGAAGTTCTCCTACGAGCAGTACTTC
CASSPFSGKFSYEQYF
>-|TRBV10-1|TRBJ1-1|14|-
TGCGCCAGCAGTGAGTCAGGGATGAACACTGAAGCTTTCTTT
CASSESGMNTEAFF
>TRBD2|TRBV27|TRBJ2-3|17|few
TGTGCCAGCAGTTTATCGGCTAGCGGCATCAGCACAGATACGCAGTATTTT
CASSLSASGISTDTQYF
>-|TRBV5-5|TRBJ2-2|15|-
TGTGCCAGCAGCTTGATGGTAGCGAACACCGGGGAGCTGTTTTTT
CASSLMVANTGELFF
>-|TRBV7-6|TRBJ2-7|16|-
TGTGCCAGCAGCTCCCCTTGGACCAGGAGCTCCTACGAGCAGTACTTC
CASSSPWTRSSYEQYF
>-|TRBV18|TRBJ2-7|16|-
TGTGCCAGCTCACCAAACAGGGTAGGATCCTCCTACGAGCAGTGCTTC
CASSPNRVGSSYEQCF
>TRBD2|TRBV7-9|TRBJ2-1|16|many
TGTGCCAGCAGCTCCCCGAATAGCGGGCCTTACAATGAGCAGTTCTTC
CASSSPNSGPYNEQFF
>-|TRBV30|TRBJ2-1|13|-
TGTGCCTGGGAGTACGACAGATACAATGAGCAGTTCTTC
CAWEYDRYNEQFF
>-|TRBV7-9|TRBJ2-2|15|-
TGTGCCAGCAGCGAGGAAGGGATGAGTACCGGGGAGCTGTTTTTT
CASSEEGMSTGELFF
>-|TRBV5-4|TRBJ2-7|15|few
TGTGCCAGCAGCGGGGGGACTGCCCCCTCCTACGAGCAGTACTTC
CASSGGTAPSYEQYF
>-|TRBV20-1|TRBJ2-1|15|few
TGCAGTGCCCCGCGAGCAGGCGGGTCCTACAATGAGCAGTTCTTC
CSAPRAGGSYNEQFF
>-|TRBV4-3|TRBJ2-2|14|-
TGCGCCAGCAGCCAAAACAGCCGCACCGGGGAGCTGTTTTTT
CASSQNSRTGELFF
>-|TRBV29-1|TRBJ2-3|16|few
TGCAGCGTTGAAGATCGTCTGACAGGTTCCGCAGATACGCAGTATTTT
CSVEDRLTGSADTQYF
>-|TRBV6-2/TRBV6-3|TRBJ2-7|10|-
TGTGCCAGCAGGCTCTACGAGCAGTACTTC
CASRLYEQYF
>-|TRBV6-2/TRBV6-3|TRBJ2-7|16|-
TGTGCCAGCAGTTACCCTCCCCGGGGGAGCAGCTACGAGCAGTACTTC
CASSYPPRGSSYEQYF
>-|TRBV2|TRBJ1-5|14|few
TGTGCCAGTTCGGACAGAGGAAGGTATCAGCCCCAGCATTTT
CASSDRGRYQPQHF
>-|TRBV12-3/TRBV12-4|TRBJ1-6|15|few
TGTGCCAGCAGTTGGGACGGAGCCTATAATTCACCCCTCCACTTT
CASSWDGAYNSPLHF
>TRBD1|TRBV9|TRBJ1-1|15|few
TGTGCCAGCAGCGGGCCGGGACAGGGTGTTAATGAAGCTTTCTTT
CASSGPGQGVNEAFF
>-|TRBV27|TRBJ2-7|14|few
TGTGCCAGCAGTTTTCGGGGGCGCTCCTACGAGCAGTACTTC
CASSFRGRSYEQYF
>TRBD2|TRBV5-4|TRBJ2-3|17|few
TGTGCCAGCAGCGCGCCGGGACTAGCGGGGATCACAGATACGCAGTATTTT
CASSAPGLAGITDTQYF
>-|TRBV7-8|TRBJ1-2|16|-
TGTGCCAGCAGCTTACTTCTAGAACGACAGGACTATGGCTACACCTTC
CASSLLLERQDYGYTF
>TRBD2|TRBV20-1|TRBJ2-7|14|few
TGCAGTGCTGCCCCCCCCGGGGGGTACTACGAGCAGTACTTC
CSAAPPGGYYEQYF
>TRBD1|TRBV5-1|TRBJ1-2|15|-
TGCGCCAGCAGCACCGGACAGGGGGCTGGCTATGGCTACACCTTC
CASSTGQGAGYGYTF
>-|TRBV12-3/TRBV12-4|TRBJ2-1|14|-
TGTGCCAGCAGGTCCGGGACTTACTACAATGAGCAGTTCTTC
CASRSGTYYNEQFF
>-|TRBV10-3|TRBJ1-3|13|-
TGTGCCATCAGAAGGGAACCTGGAAACACCATATATTTT
CAIRREPGNTIYF
>-|TRBV12-3/TRBV12-4|TRBJ2-5|15|-
TGTGCCAGCAGCAGAGAGGCCCTGCGAGGGGAGACCCAGTACTTC
CASSREALRGETQYF
>-|TRBV2|TRBJ2-7|12|many
TGTGCCAGCGGCCGGGTTACCTACGAGCAGTACTTC
CASGRVTYEQYF
>TRBD1|TRBV7-2|TRBJ2-3|15|few
TGTGCCAGCAGCATAGACAGGGGGGGGGCAGATACGCAGTATTTT
CASSIDRGGADTQYF
>-|TRBV20-1|TRBJ1-1|14|-
TGCAGTGCTAGGGGAACAGGGTGGGACACTGAAGCTTTCTTT
CSARGTGWDTEAFF
>TRBD1|TRBV19|TRBJ2-2|16|few
TGTGCCAGTAGTAGTTACGGACAGGGGTTGGGCGGGGAGCTGTTTTTT
CASSSYGQGLGGELFF
>-|TRBV20-1|TRBJ1-5|14|-
TGCAGTGCTAGAACGGCAGGGTGGGCTCAGCCCCAGCATTTT
CSARTAGWAQPQHF
>-|TRBV10-3|TRBJ1-3|15|-
TGTGCCATCAGTGGGAGTGGGGCAGCTGGAAACACCATATATTTT
CAISGSGAAGNTIYF
>-|TRBV11-1|TRBJ2-3|18|-
TGTGCCAGCAGCCATGTCCAAGGGGGGCTGATGTACACAGATACGCAGTATTTT
CASSHVQGGLMYTDTQYF
>-|TRBV15|TRBJ2-7|15|few
TGTGCCACCAGCAGAGACCATACGGGGGCGGGCGAGCAGTACTTC
CATSRDHTGAGEQYF
>TRBD2|TRBV28|TRBJ2-2|16|-
TGTGCCAGCAGTTGGGGACTAGCAAGTACGACCGGGGAGCTGTTTTTT
CASSWGLASTTGELFF
>-|TRBV5-1|TRBJ2-1|15|few
TGCGCCAGCAGCTTCCTGGGACGGGACTACAATGAGCAGTTCTTC
CASSFLGRDYNEQFF
>-|TRBV6-2/TRBV6-3|TRBJ2-4|15|-
TGTGCCAGCAGCCGTGGGTCGTTAGCCAAAAACATTCAGTACTTC
CASSRGSLAKNIQYF
>-|TRBV12-3/TRBV12-4|TRBJ1-4|13|-
TGTGCCAGCAGCATGGACCTTGACGAAAAACTGTTTTTT
CASSMDLDEKLFF
>TRBD2|TRBV20-1|TRBJ2-1|13|many
TGCAGTGCTAGAGAGGGGTGGGGACTAGCGCAGTTCTTC
CSAREGWGLAQFF